This T cell receptor (beta chain) was obtained from a study of blood T cells in healthy people across ages. Each donor had approximately 10 milliliters of peripheral blood drawn. V was shortened by 7 bases and J by 8 bases, with 18 bases between the two germline ends. The CDR3 extends over 14 amino acids. Germline CDR1 SGHTA, CDR2 FQGNSA. With a J-beta primer mix and a sample-barcoded 5' primer, a second PCR ran roughly 6 to 11 cycles. All samples gave at least 2.5 million CDR3-containing paired-end reads. TCRdb analysed the 5' RACE reads with MiXCR anew, one entry per CDR3 protein. Here the sample spans under 850,000 distinct CDR3 sequences, around 34% being singletons. Worth noting for this clonotype: Its target is unknown.

Study-wide points: In older individuals, TCR beta diversity per million T cells was lower, falling roughly linearly with age.

This chain joins TRBV7-2 and TRBJ2-1, with no clear D. The origin of this receptor is a man younger than 35 in good health. Sequencing was performed on blood. The CDR3 here is CASKIGPASDEQFF. Written as DNA, the CDR3 is TGTGCCAGCAAAATAGGACCGGCTTCTGATGAGCAGTTCTTC.